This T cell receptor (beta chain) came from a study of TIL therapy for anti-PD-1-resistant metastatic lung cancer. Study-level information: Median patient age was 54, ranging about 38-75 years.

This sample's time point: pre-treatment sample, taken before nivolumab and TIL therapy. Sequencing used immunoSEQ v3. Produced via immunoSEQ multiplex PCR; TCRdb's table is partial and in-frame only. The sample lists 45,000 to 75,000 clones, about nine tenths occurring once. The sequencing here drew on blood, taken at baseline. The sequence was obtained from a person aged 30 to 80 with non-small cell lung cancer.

DNA of the CDR3: TGTGCCAGCAGCTCCCCTTTGGCGGGGGACCCAGGAATCTCCTACAATGAGCAGTTCTTC. Translating it yields CASSSPLAGDPGISYNEQFF. The rearrangement links TRBV7-3 to TRBJ2-1, with TRBD2 matching 7 bases. CDR1 and CDR2 (germline): SGHTA, FQGTGA. This CDR3 has 20 residues. Trimming cost V 4 bases and J 0 bases; bases outside gene matches: 18. The full variable domain, its missing parts supplied by reference TRBV7-3 and TRBJ2-1, is GAGVSQTPSNKVTEKGKYVELRCDPISGHTALYWYRQSLGQGPEFLIYFQGTGAADDSGLPNDRFFAVRPEGSVSTLKIQRTERGDSAVYLCASSSPLAGDPGISYNEQFFGPGTRLTVL.